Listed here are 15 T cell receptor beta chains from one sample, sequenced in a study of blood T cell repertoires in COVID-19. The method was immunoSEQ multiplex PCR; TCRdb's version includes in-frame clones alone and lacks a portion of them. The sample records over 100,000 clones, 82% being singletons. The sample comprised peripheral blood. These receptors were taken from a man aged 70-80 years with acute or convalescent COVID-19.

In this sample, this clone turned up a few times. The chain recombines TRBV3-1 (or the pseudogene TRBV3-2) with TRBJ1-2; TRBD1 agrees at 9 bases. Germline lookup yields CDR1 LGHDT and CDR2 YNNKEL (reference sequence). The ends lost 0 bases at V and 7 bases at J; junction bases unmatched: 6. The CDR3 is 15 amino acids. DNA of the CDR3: TGTGCCAGCAGCCAAGATCTACAGGGGGCGCGTGGCTACACCTTC. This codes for CASSQDLQGARGYTF.

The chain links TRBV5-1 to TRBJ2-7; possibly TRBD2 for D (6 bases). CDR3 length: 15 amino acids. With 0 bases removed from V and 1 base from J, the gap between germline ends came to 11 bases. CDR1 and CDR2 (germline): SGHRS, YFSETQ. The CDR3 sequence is CASSLGGGRSYEQYF. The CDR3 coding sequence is TGCGCCAGCAGCTTGGGTGGAGGGAGATCCTACGAGCAGTACTTC.

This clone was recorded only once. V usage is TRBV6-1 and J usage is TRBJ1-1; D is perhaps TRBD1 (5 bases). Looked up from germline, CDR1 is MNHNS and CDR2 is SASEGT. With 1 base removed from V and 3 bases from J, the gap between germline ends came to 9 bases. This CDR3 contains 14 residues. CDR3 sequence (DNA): TGTGCCAGCAGTGAAGTACAGGATTACACTGAAGCTTTCTTT. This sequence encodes CASSEVQDYTEAFF.

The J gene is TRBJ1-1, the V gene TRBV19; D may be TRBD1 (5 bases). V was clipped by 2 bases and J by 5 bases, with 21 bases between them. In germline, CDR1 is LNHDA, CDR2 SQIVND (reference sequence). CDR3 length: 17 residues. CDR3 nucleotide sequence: TGTGCCAGTAGTATACAGGGCTACCAGGCCGGTAGGACTGAAGCTTTCTTT. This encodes CASSIQGYQAGRTEAFF. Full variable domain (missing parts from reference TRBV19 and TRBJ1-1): DGGITQSPKYLFRKEGQNVTLSCEQNLNHDAMYWYRQDPGQGLRLIYYSQIVNDFQKGDIAEGYSVSREKKESFPLTVTSAQKNPTAFYLCASSIQGYQAGRTEAFFGQGTRLTVV.

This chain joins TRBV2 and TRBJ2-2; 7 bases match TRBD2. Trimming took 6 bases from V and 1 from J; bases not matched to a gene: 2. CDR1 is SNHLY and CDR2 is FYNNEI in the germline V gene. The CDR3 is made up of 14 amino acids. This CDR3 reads CASRTGGNTGELFF. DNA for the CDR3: TGTGCCAGCAGGACGGGGGGGAACACCGGGGAGCTGTTTTTT.

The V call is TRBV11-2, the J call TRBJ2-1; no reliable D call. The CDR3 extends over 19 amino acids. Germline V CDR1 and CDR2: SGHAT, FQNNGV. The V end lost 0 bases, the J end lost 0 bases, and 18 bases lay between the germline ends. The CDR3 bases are TGTGCCAGCAGCTTAGACACCTTCGGTGCGGCCAGCTCCTACAATGAGCAGTTCTTC. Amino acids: CASSLDTFGAASSYNEQFF.

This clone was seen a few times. CDR3 in DNA: TGTGCCAGCAGTTACGAGGGTTTAGCCAAAAACATTCAGTACTTC. Translating gives CASSYEGLAKNIQYF. The chain recombines TRBV6-6 with TRBJ2-4, with D possibly TRBD2 on 5 matching bases. V shed 2 bases and J shed 0 bases, with 8 bases lying between them. This CDR3 comprises 15 residues. CDR1 is MNHNY and CDR2 is SVGAGI in the germline V gene (reference sequence).

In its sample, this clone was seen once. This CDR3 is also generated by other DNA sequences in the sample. The CDR3 coding sequence is TGTGCCAGCAGCGCACAGGGGTCCACAGATACGCAGTATTTT. Its translation is CASSAQGSTDTQYF. V and J are TRBV2 and TRBJ2-3; 7 bases map to TRBD1. Germline trimming cut 6 bases from V and 2 bases from J; bases unmatched to any gene: 5. The CDR3 runs to 14 residues. Germline CDR1 is SNHLY and CDR2 is FYNNEI.

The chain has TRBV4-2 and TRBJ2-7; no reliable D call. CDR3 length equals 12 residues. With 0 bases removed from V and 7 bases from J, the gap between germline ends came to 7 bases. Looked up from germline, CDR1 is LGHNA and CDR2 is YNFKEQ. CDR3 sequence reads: CASSQESGEQYF. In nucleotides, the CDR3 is TGTGCCAGCAGCCAAGAGTCAGGTGAGCAGTACTTC.

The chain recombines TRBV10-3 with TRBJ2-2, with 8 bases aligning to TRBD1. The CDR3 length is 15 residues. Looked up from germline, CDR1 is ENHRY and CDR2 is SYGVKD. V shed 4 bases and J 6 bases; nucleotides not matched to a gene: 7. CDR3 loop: CAISGGTGAAGELFF. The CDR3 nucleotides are TGTGCCATCAGTGGTGGGACAGGCGCTGCCGGGGAGCTGTTTTTT.

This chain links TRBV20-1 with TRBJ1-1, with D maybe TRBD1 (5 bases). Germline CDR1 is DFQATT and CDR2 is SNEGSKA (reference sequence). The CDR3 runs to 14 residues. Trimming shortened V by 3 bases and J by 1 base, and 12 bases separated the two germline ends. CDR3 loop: CSASSGASNTEAFF. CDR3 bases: TGCAGTGCTAGTTCTGGGGCCTCGAACACTGAAGCTTTCTTT.

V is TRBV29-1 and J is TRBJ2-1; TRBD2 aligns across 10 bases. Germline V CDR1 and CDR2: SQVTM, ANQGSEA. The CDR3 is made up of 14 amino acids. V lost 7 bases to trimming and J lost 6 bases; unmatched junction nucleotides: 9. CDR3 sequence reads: CSAATSGRFNEQFF. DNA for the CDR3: TGCAGCGCTGCGACTAGCGGGCGGTTCAATGAGCAGTTCTTC.

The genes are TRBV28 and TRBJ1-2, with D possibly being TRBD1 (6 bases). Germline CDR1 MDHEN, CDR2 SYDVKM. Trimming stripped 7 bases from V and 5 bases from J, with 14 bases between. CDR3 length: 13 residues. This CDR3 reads CASKAPGVYGYTF. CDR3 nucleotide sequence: TGTGCCAGCAAAGCTCCAGGGGTATATGGCTACACCTTC.

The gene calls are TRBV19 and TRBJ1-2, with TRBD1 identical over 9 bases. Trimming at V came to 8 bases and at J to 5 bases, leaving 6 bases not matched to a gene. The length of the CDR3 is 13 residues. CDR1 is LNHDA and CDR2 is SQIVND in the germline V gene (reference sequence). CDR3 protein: CASGSQGAYGYTF. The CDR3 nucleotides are TGTGCCAGTGGATCACAGGGGGCTTATGGCTACACCTTC.

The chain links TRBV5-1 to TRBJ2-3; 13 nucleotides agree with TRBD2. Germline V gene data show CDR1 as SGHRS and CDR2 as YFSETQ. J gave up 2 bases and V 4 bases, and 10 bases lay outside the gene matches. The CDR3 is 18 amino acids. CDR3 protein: CASSVGTSGAYNTDTQYF. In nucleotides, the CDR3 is TGCGCCAGCAGCGTGGGGACTAGCGGGGCGTATAACACAGATACGCAGTATTTT. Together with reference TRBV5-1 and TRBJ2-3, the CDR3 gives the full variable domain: KAGVTQTPRYLIKTRGQQVTLSCSPISGHRSVSWYQQTPGQGLQFLFEYFSETQRNKGNFPGRFSGRQFSNSRSEMNVSTLELGDSALYLCASSVGTSGAYNTDTQYFGPGTRLTVL.